A single sample gave rise to the 24 T cell receptor beta chains below, sequenced in a study of blood T cell repertoires in COVID-19. Clones were read by immunoSEQ multiplex PCR, and TCRdb kept only the in-frame ones, dropping some. The repertoire holds 55,000 to 75,000 clones, approximately 89% seen once, with more than 7% in the top ten. The specimen was peripheral blood. These receptor sequences come from a human donor in a cohort sampled during active COVID-19.

The chain couples TRBV6-6 to TRBJ1-5, with D possibly matching TRBD1 (5 bases). V lost 6 bases and J lost 5, with 17 bases in between. CDR1 is MNHNY and CDR2 is SVGAGI in the germline V gene (reference sequence). The CDR3 sequence is 15 residues long. CDR3 sequence (DNA): TGTGCCAGCAGCCGTGCGGGACCAAGGGATCAGCCCCAGCATTTT. It translates to CASSRAGPRDQPQHF.

The chain is built from TRBV12-3 or TRBV12-4 and TRBJ1-1; the D is unclear. V was pared by 5 bases and J by 4 bases, with 8 bases between. The CDR3 loop spans 12 amino acids. CDR3 in DNA: TGTGCCAGCAGTCCGGGGAGCACTGAAGCTTTCTTT. The encoded protein is CASSPGSTEAFF.

The V gene is TRBV5-1, the J gene TRBJ1-1; D unresolved. Germline V gene lookup returns CDR1 SGHRS and CDR2 YFSETQ. V was clipped by 0 bases and J by 0 bases, with 15 bases between them. The CDR3 loop spans 17 amino acids. CDR3 nucleotides: TGCGCCAGCAGCTTGGGGCATCCTGGCAGAATGAACACTGAAGCTTTCTTT. Protein product: CASSLGHPGRMNTEAFF.

The chain has TRBV30 and TRBJ2-7, with 7 positions matching TRBD2. CDR3 length: 13 amino acids. Losses at the gene ends were 2 bases for V and 6 bases for J; bases not matched to a gene: 7. Germline V gene lookup returns CDR1 GTSNPN and CDR2 SVGIG (reference sequence). CDR3 sequence reads: CAWSMTSSGEQYF. The CDR3 region has the DNA TGTGCCTGGAGTATGACTAGCTCTGGCGAGCAGTACTTC.

The rearrangement links TRBV23-1 to TRBJ2-7; D is ambiguous. TRBV23-1 is an ORF for which the function is uncertain. The CDR3 is 10 residues long. The ends were cut back, 8 bases at V and 7 bases at J, with 9 bases in the middle. CDR3 sequence reads: CASPLEEQYF. DNA of the CDR3: TGCGCCAGCCCCCTCGAGGAGCAGTACTTC.

This sequence joins TRBV14 and TRBJ2-3, with no clear D. The CDR3 covers 14 residues. Trimming took off 10 bases at V and 2 bases at J, with 16 bases between the two ends. Germline-derived CDR1 and CDR2 are SGHDN and FVKESK. CDR3 region: CATSAWRNTDTQYF. CDR3 nucleotide sequence: TGTGCCACTAGTGCGTGGCGGAACACAGATACGCAGTATTTT.

The gene calls are TRBV7-6 and TRBJ2-2; D may be TRBD2 (6 bases). The V and J ends lost 6 bases and 2 bases respectively, with 19 bases between them. The CDR3 consists of 17 residues. Germline values: CDR1 SGHVS, CDR2 FNYEAQ. The CDR3 nucleotides are TGTGCCAGCAGTTCACATAGGGGAGGTATCAACACCGGGGAGCTGTTTTTT. Translation gives CASSSHRGGINTGELFF. Using reference TRBV7-6 and TRBJ2-2 for the parts outside the CDR3, the full variable domain is GAGVSQSPRYKVTKRGQDVALRCDPISGHVSLYWYRQALGQGPEFLTYFNYEAQQDKSGLPNDRFSAERPEGSISTLTIQRTEQRDSAMYRCASSSHRGGINTGELFFGEGSRLTVL.

This chain connects TRBV29-1 to TRBJ2-7, with 7 bases aligning to TRBD1. Germline CDR1 is SQVTM and CDR2 is ANQGSEA. CDR3 length: 13 residues. V gave up 6 bases and J gave up 3 bases; unmatched junction bases: 8. The CDR3 DNA sequence: TGCAGCGTCCGAGACTACAGGGGCTACGAGCAGTACTTC. Residues: CSVRDYRGYEQYF.

This chain connects TRBV29-1 to TRBJ1-3, with 7 bases lining up with TRBD1. Germline CDR1 and CDR2: SQVTM and ANQGSEA. The J segment lost 0 bases and the V segment lost 7 bases, leaving 3 bases of the junction unmatched. This CDR3 has 13 residues. CDR3 DNA sequence: TGCAGCGGAGCAGGGGGCTCTGGAAACACCATATATTTT. The encoded protein is CSGAGGSGNTIYF.

The V call is TRBV7-2, the J call TRBJ2-7; 11 nucleotides line up with TRBD2. Germline CDR1 reads SGHTA; CDR2 reads FQGNSA. This CDR3 has 16 residues. Trimming took 5 bases from V and 1 from J; bases not matched to a gene: 7. CDR3 amino acids: CASSTRLAGSSYEQYF. CDR3 bases: TGTGCCAGCAGCACCCGACTAGCGGGGAGTTCCTACGAGCAGTACTTC.

The rearrangement links TRBV21-1 to TRBJ2-7; TRBD1 is the table's D call, not checked against the DNA. TRBV21-1 is an annotated pseudogene. The CDR3 spans 13 residues. The CDR3 sequence: CARTQERSYEQYF. The DNA for the CDR3 is TGTGCCAGGACACAAGAACGATCCTACGAGCAGTACTTC.

J is TRBJ1-2 and V is TRBV10-1, with TRBD1 identical over 7 bases. Losses at the gene ends were 10 bases for V and 1 base for J; bases not matched to a gene: 6. The CDR3 covers 13 residues. From germline, CDR1 is WNHNN and CDR2 SYGVQD (reference sequence). The CDR3 region has the DNA TGCGCCACCCAACGGGACAGTAACTATGGCTACACCTTC. Its translation is CATQRDSNYGYTF.

The chain employs TRBV4-3 and TRBJ1-6; a weak D match, TRBD1 (6 bases). Germline loops: CDR1 LGHNA, CDR2 YSLEER. CDR3 length equals 12 residues. Deletions cut 4 bases from V and 10 bases from J, with 8 bases between. CDR3 sequence (DNA): TGCGCCAGCAGCCTACAGGGCTCACCCCTCCACTTT. Its protein product is CASSLQGSPLHF.

V usage is TRBV19 and J usage is TRBJ1-1; a weak D match, TRBD1 (6 bases). V lost 3 bases, J lost 0 bases, and 8 bases lay in between. The CDR3 runs 14 residues. Per germline, CDR1 LNHDA and CDR2 SQIVND (reference sequence). In DNA form, the CDR3 reads TGTGCCAGTAGTATTAGACAGGTGAACACTGAAGCTTTCTTT. It translates to CASSIRQVNTEAFF.

The chain is built from TRBV28 and TRBJ2-7; 9 bases align to TRBD1. V lost 2 bases, J lost 7 bases, and 9 bases stayed unmatched. Per the germline V gene, CDR1 is MDHEN and CDR2 is SYDVKM. The CDR3 loop spans 15 amino acids. The CDR3 DNA reads as TGTGCCAGCAGTTTAGGGGGGACAGGGAGAGGGGAGCAGTACTTC. This translates into CASSLGGTGRGEQYF.

This chain connects TRBV19 to TRBJ2-6; D is perhaps TRBD2 (5 bases). CDR1 LNHDA and CDR2 SQIVND come from the germline V gene (reference sequence). V lost 6 bases, J lost 2 bases, and 8 bases lay in between. The CDR3 loop spans 14 amino acids. The CDR3 region is CASSDGAGANVLTF. The CDR3 nucleotides are TGTGCCAGTAGCGACGGGGCTGGGGCCAACGTCCTGACTTTC.

V and J are TRBV5-5 and TRBJ2-1; D call uncertain. Germline V gene lookup returns CDR1 SGHKS and CDR2 YYEKEE (reference sequence). Trimming left V 2 bases short and J 4 bases short, with 7 bases between. The CDR3 is made up of 13 amino acids. The CDR3 reads CASSLTRYNEQFF. CDR3 nucleotide sequence: TGTGCCAGCAGCTTAACGCGGTACAATGAGCAGTTCTTC.

The chain carries TRBV5-4 and TRBJ2-2, with 9 bases identical to TRBD1. Trimming took 5 bases from V and 4 from J; bases not matched to a gene: 6. Germline V gene sequence: CDR1 SGHNT, CDR2 YYREEE (reference sequence). This CDR3 region has 15 residues. Here the CDR3 reads CASRRDRATTGELFF. DNA for the CDR3: TGTGCCAGCAGACGGGACAGGGCGACCACCGGGGAGCTGTTTTTT.

This chain uses TRBV5-6 with TRBJ1-1; a weak D match, TRBD1 (5 bases). CDR1 and CDR2 (germline): SGHDT, YYEEEE. V dropped 2 bases and J dropped 5 bases, with 13 bases sitting between them. CDR3 length: 14 amino acids. The CDR3 here is CASSLSGGETEAFF. CDR3 DNA sequence: TGTGCCAGCAGCTTATCGGGGGGTGAGACTGAAGCTTTCTTT.

The gene calls are TRBV14 and TRBJ2-6; 7 positions agree with TRBD1. Germline assignment: CDR1 SGHDN and CDR2 FVKESK. There are 17 residues in the CDR3. Unmatched junction bases numbered 3, after V lost 1 base and J lost 0 bases. CDR3 sequence: CASSQGRGYSGANVLTF. CDR3 nucleotides: TGTGCCAGCAGCCAAGGCAGGGGGTACTCTGGGGCCAACGTCCTGACTTTC.

The chain is built from TRBV12-3 or TRBV12-4 and TRBJ1-2; D gene ambiguous. This CDR3 region has 13 residues. With 3 bases removed from V and 4 bases from J, the gap between germline ends came to 9 bases. The CDR3 reads CASSFQKPYGYTF. The CDR3 DNA reads TGTGCCAGCAGTTTTCAGAAACCCTATGGCTACACCTTC.

This chain joins TRBV2 and TRBJ1-2; TRBD1 aligns across 8 bases. Trimming took 4 bases from V and 8 from J; bases not matched to a gene: 12. The V gene's germline CDR1 is SNHLY and CDR2 FYNNEI. The CDR3 has 15 residues. This CDR3 is CASSAPGTGKQGYTF. The CDR3 coding sequence is TGTGCCAGCAGTGCCCCCGGGACAGGAAAGCAGGGCTACACCTTC.

This sequence joins TRBV29-1 and TRBJ2-7; TRBD1 matches 7 bases. Trimming cost V 7 bases and J 6 bases; bases outside gene matches: 9. CDR1 SQVTM and CDR2 ANQGSEA come from the germline V gene. This CDR3 is built from 12 residues. This CDR3 is CSGGQVPSEQYF. As DNA, the CDR3 is TGCAGCGGCGGACAGGTGCCCTCCGAGCAGTACTTC.

The CDR3 nucleotides are TGTGCCAGCAGCCCCCGCGGGGGTTCGGCCTACAATGAGCAGTTCTTC. It translates to CASSPRGGSAYNEQFF. This chain connects TRBV7-9 to TRBJ2-1; 7 nucleotides agree with TRBD2. V shed 5 bases, J shed 2 bases, and the junction held 9 bases outside the gene matches. This CDR3 is built from 16 residues. CDR1 is SEHNR, CDR2 FQNEAQ, per germline (reference sequence).